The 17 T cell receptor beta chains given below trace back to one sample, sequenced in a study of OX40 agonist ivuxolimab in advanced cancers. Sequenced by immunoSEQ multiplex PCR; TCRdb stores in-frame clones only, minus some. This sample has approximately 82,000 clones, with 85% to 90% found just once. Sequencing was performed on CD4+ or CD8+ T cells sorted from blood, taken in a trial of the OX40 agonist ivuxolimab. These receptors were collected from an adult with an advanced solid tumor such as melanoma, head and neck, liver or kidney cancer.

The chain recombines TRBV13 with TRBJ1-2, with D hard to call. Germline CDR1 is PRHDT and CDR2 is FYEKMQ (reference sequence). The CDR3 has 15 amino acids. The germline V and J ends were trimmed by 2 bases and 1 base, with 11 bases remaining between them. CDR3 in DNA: TGTGCCAGCAGCTTACGGGTCAGACATAACTATGGCTACACCTTC. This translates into CASSLRVRHNYGYTF.

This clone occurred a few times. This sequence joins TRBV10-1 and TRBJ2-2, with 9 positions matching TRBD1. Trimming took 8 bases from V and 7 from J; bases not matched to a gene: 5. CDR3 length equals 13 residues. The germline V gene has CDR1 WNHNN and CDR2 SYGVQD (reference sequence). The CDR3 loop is CASGQGIGGELFF. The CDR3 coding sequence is TGCGCCAGCGGACAGGGGATCGGCGGGGAGCTGTTTTTT.

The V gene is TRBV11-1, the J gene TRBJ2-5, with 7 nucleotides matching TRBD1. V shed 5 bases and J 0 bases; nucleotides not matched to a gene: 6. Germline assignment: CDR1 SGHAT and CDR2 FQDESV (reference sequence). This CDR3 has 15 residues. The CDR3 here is CASSPRGHYQETQYF. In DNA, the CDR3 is TGTGCCAGCAGCCCTAGGGGGCACTACCAAGAGACCCAGTACTTC.

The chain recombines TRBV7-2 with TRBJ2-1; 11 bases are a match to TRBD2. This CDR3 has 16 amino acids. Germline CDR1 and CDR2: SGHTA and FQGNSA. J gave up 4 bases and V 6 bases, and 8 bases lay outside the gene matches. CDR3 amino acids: CASRFSSGGQYNEQFF. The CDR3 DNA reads TGTGCCAGCAGGTTTTCTAGCGGGGGGCAATACAATGAGCAGTTCTTC. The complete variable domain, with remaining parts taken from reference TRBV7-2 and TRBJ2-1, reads GAGVSQSPSNKVTEKGKDVELRCDPISGHTALYWYRQSLGQGLEFLIYFQGNSAPDKSGLPSDRFSAERTGGSVSTLTIQRTQQEDSAVYLCASRFSSGGQYNEQFFGPGTRLTVL.

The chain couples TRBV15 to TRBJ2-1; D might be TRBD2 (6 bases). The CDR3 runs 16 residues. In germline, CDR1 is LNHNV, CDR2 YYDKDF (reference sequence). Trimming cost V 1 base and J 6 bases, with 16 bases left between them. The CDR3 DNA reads TGTGCCACCAGCAGAGGGGGGGATCCGGCCAGCAATGAGCAGTTCTTC. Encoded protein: CATSRGGDPASNEQFF. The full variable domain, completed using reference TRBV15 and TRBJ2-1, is DAMVIQNPRYQVTQFGKPVTLSCSQTLNHNVMYWYQQKSSQAPKLLFHYYDKDFNNEADTPDNFQSRRPNTSFCFLDIRSPGLGDTAMYLCATSRGGDPASNEQFFGPGTRLTVL.

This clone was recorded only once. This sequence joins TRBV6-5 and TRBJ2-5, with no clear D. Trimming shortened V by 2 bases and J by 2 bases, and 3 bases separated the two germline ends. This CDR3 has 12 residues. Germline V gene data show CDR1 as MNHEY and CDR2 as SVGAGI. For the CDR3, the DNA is TGTGCCAGCAGTTACGGTCAAGAGACCCAGTACTTC. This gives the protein CASSYGQETQYF.

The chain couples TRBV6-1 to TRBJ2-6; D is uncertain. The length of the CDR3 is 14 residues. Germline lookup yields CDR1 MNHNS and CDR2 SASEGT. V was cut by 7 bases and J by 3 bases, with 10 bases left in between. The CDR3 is CASNSALGANVLTF. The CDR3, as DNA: TGTGCCAGCAACTCGGCGCTTGGGGCCAACGTCCTGACTTTC.

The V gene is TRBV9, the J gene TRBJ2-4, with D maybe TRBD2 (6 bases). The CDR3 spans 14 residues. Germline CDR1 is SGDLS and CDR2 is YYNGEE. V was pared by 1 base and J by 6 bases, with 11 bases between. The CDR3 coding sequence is TGTGCCAGCAGCGTAACCCAGGGAGGAAACATTCAGTACTTC. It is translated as CASSVTQGGNIQYF.

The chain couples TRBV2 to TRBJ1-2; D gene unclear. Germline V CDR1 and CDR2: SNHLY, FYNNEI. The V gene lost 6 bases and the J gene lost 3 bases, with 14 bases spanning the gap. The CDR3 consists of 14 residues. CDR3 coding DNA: TGTGCCAGCAGCCGGAGGAACGGAGACTATGGCTACACCTTC. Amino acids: CASSRRNGDYGYTF.

This CDR3 reads CASRTGGSADTQYF. CDR3 nucleotide sequence: TGCGCCAGCAGAACAGGGGGCTCCGCAGATACGCAGTATTTT. The rearrangement uses TRBV5-1 and TRBJ2-3; 9 nucleotides match TRBD1. CDR1 is SGHRS and CDR2 is YFSETQ in the germline V gene. V was clipped by 5 bases and J by 4 bases; unmatched bases: 5. The CDR3 contains 14 residues.

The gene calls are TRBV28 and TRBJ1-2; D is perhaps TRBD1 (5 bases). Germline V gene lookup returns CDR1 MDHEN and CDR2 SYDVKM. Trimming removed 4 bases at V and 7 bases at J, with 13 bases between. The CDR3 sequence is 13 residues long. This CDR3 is CASSSHQGPGYTF. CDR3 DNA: TGTGCCAGCAGTTCCCATCAGGGACCTGGCTACACCTTC.

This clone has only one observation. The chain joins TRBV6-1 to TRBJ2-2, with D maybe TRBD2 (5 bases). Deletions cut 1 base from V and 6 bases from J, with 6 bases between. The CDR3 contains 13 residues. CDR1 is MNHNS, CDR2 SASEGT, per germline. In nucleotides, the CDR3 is TGTGCCAGCAGTGAAGTGGGAGCCGGGGAGCTGTTTTTT. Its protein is CASSEVGAGELFF.

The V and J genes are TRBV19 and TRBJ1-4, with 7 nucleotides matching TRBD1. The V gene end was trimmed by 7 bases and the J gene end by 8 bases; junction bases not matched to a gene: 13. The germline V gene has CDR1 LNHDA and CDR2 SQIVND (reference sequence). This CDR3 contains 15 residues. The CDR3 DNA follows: TGTGCCAGTATTCGTCTTGCAGGGGGACAGGAAAAACTGTTTTTT. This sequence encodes CASIRLAGGQEKLFF.

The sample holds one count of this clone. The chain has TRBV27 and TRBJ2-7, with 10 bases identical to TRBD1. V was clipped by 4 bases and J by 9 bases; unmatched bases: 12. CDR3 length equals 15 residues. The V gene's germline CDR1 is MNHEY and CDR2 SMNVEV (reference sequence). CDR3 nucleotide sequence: TGTGCCAGCAGTTCCCCCGGACAGGGGGTAATAGGGCAGTACTTC. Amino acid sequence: CASSSPGQGVIGQYF.

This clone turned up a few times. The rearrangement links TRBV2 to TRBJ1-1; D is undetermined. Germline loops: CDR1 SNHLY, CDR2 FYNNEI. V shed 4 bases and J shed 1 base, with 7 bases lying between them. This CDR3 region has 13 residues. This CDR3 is CASSVHQNTEAFF. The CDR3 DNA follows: TGTGCCAGCAGTGTACACCAGAACACTGAAGCTTTCTTT.

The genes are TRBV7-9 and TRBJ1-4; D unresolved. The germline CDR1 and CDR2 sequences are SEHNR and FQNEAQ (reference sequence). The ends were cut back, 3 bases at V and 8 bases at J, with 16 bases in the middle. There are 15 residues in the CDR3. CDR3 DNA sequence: TGTGCCAGCAGCTTTGGACCTTTGCGCGGGGAAAAACTGTTTTTT. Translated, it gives CASSFGPLRGEKLFF.

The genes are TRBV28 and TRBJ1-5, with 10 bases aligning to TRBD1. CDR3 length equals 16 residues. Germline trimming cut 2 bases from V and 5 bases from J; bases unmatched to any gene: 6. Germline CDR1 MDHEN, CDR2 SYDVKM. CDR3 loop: CASSLRIDRGHQPQHF. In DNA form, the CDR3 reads TGTGCCAGCAGTTTACGTATCGACAGGGGGCATCAGCCCCAGCATTTT.